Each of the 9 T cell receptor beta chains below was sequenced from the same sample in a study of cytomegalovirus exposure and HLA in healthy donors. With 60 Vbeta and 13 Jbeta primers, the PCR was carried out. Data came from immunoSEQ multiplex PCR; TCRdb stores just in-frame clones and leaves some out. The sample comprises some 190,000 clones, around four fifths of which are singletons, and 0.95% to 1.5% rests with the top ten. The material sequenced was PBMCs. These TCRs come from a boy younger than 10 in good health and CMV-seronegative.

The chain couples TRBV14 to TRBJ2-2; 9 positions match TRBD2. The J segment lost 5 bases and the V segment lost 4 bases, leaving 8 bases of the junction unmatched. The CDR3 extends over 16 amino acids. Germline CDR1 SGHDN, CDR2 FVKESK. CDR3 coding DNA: TGTGCCAGCAGCCCCCGCGGCGGGGGGGAGACCGGGGAGCTGTTTTTT. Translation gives CASSPRGGGETGELFF.

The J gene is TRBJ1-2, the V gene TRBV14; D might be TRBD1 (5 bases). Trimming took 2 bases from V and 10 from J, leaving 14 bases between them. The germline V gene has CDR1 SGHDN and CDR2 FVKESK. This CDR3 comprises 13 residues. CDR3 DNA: TGTGCCAGCAGCCAATTAGGGGATGGAGTCTACACCTTC. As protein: CASSQLGDGVYTF.

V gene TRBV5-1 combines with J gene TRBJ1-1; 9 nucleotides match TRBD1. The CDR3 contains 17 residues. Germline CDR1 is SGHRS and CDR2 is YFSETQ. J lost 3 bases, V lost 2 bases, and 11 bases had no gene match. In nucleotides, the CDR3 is TGCGCCAGCAGCTTTCTGCCGGGACAGGGAAAGGACACTGAAGCTTTCTTT. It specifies CASSFLPGQGKDTEAFF. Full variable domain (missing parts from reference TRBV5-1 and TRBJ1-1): KAGVTQTPRYLIKTRGQQVTLSCSPISGHRSVSWYQQTPGQGLQFLFEYFSETQRNKGNFPGRFSGRQFSNSRSEMNVSTLELGDSALYLCASSFLPGQGKDTEAFFGQGTRLTVV.

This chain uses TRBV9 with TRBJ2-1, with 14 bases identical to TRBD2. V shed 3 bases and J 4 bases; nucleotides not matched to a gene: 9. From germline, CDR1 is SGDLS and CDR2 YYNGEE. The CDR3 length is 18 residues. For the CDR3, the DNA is TGTGCCAGCAGCGCGACTAGCGGGAGGGCCAGAGGTTACAATGAGCAGTTCTTC. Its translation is CASSATSGRARGYNEQFF.

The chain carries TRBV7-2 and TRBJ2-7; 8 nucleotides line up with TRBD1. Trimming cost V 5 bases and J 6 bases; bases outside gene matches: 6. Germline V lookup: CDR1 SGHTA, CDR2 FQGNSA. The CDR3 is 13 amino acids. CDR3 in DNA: TGTGCCAGCAGCCCCAGGACAGGGCGCGAGCAGTACTTC. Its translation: CASSPRTGREQYF. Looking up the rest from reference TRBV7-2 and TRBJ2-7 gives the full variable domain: GAGVSQSPSNKVTEKGKDVELRCDPISGHTALYWYRQSLGQGLEFLIYFQGNSAPDKSGLPSDRFSAERTGGSVSTLTIQRTQQEDSAVYLCASSPRTGREQYFGPGTRLTVT.

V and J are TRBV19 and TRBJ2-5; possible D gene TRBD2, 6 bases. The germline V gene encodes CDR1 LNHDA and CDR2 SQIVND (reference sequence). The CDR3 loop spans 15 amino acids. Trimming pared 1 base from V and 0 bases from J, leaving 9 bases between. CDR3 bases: TGTGCCAGTAGTATAGTAGCGGCGTACCAAGAGACCCAGTACTTC. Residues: CASSIVAAYQETQYF.

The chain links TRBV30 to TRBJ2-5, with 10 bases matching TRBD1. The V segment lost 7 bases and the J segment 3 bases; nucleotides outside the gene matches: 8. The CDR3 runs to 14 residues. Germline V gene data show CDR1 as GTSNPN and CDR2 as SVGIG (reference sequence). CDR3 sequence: CAFSPGTGEETQYF. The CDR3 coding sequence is TGTGCCTTTTCTCCCGGGACAGGGGAAGAGACCCAGTACTTC.

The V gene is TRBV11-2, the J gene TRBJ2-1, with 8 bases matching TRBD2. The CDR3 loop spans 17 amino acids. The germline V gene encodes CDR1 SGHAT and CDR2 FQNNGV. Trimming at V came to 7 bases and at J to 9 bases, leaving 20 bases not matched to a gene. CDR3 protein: CASITGSLAGSTGEQFF. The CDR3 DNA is TGTGCCAGCATTACCGGGTCCCTAGCGGGCTCTACGGGTGAGCAGTTCTTC.

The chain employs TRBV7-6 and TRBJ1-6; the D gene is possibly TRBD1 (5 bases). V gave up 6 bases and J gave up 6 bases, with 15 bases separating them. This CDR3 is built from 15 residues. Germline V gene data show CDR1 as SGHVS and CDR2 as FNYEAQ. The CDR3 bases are TGTGCCAGCAGGGAGGAGGAGGGGTTTAATTCACCCCTCCACTTT. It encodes CASREEEGFNSPLHF. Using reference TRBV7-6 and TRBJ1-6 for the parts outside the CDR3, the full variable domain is GAGVSQSPRYKVTKRGQDVALRCDPISGHVSLYWYRQALGQGPEFLTYFNYEAQQDKSGLPNDRFSAERPEGSISTLTIQRTEQRDSAMYRCASREEEGFNSPLHFGNGTRLTVT.